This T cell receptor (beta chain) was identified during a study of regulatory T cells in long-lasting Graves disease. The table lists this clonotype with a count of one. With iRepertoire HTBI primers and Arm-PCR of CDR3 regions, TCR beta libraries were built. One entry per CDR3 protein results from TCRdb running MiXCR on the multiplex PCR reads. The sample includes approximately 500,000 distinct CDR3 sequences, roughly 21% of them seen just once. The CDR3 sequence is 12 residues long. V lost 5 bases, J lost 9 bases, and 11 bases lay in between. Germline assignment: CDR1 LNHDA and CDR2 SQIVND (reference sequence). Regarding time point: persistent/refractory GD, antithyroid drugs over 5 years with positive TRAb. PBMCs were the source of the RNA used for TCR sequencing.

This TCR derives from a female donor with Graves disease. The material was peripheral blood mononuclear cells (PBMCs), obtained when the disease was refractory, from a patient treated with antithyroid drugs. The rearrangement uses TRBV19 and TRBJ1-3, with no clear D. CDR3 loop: CASSAWEGTIYF. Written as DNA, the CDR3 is TGTGCCAGTAGTGCCTGGGAGGGCACCATATATTTT.